The table lists the clone carrying this T cell receptor (beta chain) with many counts. The antigen is unknown. The source of the sample is a study of T cells in Graves' hyperthyroidism and ophthalmopathy. Study-level points and caveats: A 13 V-J model separated ophthalmopathy from stable hyperthyroidism. Blood samples included most of the expanded thyroid clonotypes exceeding 0.001.

Amplification of TCR beta CDR3 regions was performed using RNA transcripts as template. TCR CDR3 regions were first amplified by RT-PCR with HTBI primers. TCRdb processed the multiplex PCR reads anew with MiXCR; each CDR3 protein has one entry. The repertoire has 300,000 to 450,000 distinct CDR3 sequences, 20% to 25% of them found once; the top ten carry about 70%. No progression to ophthalmopathy during 18 months of follow-up defined stable disease. Thyroid ultrasound, orbital computed tomography, clinical symptoms, and serum thyroxine and TRAb underpinned diagnoses. Germline trimming cut 6 bases from V and 5 bases from J; bases unmatched to any gene: 6. Germline assignment: CDR1 MNHNS and CDR2 SASEGT. The CDR3 runs 13 residues.

The source is a man between 50 and 59 years old with Graves' hyperthyroidism. Sample: blood. The rearrangement uses TRBV6-1 and TRBJ1-1, with TRBD1 identical over 7 bases. CDR3 in DNA: TGTGCCAGCAGGAACACAGGGGTTACTGAAGCTTTCTTT. It specifies CASRNTGVTEAFF.